This T cell receptor (beta chain) emerged from a study of T cells in Graves' hyperthyroidism and ophthalmopathy. The CDR3 extends over 13 amino acids. Germline V gene data show CDR1 as KGHSH and CDR2 as LQKENI. The junction had 1 base not matched to a gene; V was cut back by 2 bases and J by 3 bases. TCR beta CDR3 region amplification was performed from RNA transcripts. Initially, a first-round RT-PCR of the TCR CDR3 employed the HTBI primer set. MiXCR, applied by TCRdb to the multiplex PCR reads, yields one record per CDR3 protein. The sample has 500,000 to 650,000 distinct CDR3 sequences; about 14% are singletons. Many counts were recorded for this clonotype.

The specimen sequenced was blood. The source is a woman aged 50 to 60 with Graves' ophthalmopathy. The chain is built from TRBV18 and TRBJ2-7; 7 nucleotides align to TRBD1. CDR3 nucleotide sequence: TGTGCCAGCTCACCATCAGGGGGCTACGAGCAGTACTTC. Amino acids: CASSPSGGYEQYF.